This TCR beta chain is drawn from a study of T cells after yellow fever vaccination. For the study at large: Any fraction with a low cell number was prepared using SMART-Seq v4 Ultra Low Input.

MiXCR, applied by TCRdb to the 5' RACE reads, yields one record per CDR3 protein. The sample includes more than 90,000 distinct CDR3 sequences, around 8.6% of them seen just once. Trimming took 6 bases from V and 3 from J, leaving 8 bases between them. The CDR3 is made up of 13 amino acids. Germline CDR1 reads MNHEY; CDR2 reads SVGEGT. At least ten counts were recorded for this clonotype. V gene TRBV6-2 or TRBV6-3 combines with J gene TRBJ2-2; unclear D gene. The receptor was isolated from a man between 25 and 39 years old who received the YFV17D yellow fever vaccine. Source: CD8+ T cells sorted from PBMCs, taken 45 days after the yellow fever booster vaccination. The chain's CDR3 is CASSETHTGELFF. The CDR3 nucleotides read TGTGCCAGCAGCGAGACGCACACCGGGGAGCTGTTTTTT.